The source of this T cell receptor beta chain is a study of technical replicates of blood from a few donors. The protocol was immunoSEQ multiplex PCR, while the TCRdb copy is restricted to in-frame clones and leaves out a portion. The table includes 50,000 to 65,000 clones, roughly 92% detected once. V shed 6 bases and J 6 bases; nucleotides not matched to a gene: 6. Germline lookup yields CDR1 SNHLY and CDR2 FYNNEI. This CDR3 comprises 14 residues. The source material was PBMCs. This receptor was identified in a human donor in good health. Some clones in this sample may be carry-over from other donors' samples. V is TRBV2 and J is TRBJ2-1; 9 bases match TRBD2. The CDR3 DNA sequence: TGTGCCAGCAGGAGTGGACTAGCGCTCAATGAGCAGTTCTTC. It is translated as CASRSGLALNEQFF.